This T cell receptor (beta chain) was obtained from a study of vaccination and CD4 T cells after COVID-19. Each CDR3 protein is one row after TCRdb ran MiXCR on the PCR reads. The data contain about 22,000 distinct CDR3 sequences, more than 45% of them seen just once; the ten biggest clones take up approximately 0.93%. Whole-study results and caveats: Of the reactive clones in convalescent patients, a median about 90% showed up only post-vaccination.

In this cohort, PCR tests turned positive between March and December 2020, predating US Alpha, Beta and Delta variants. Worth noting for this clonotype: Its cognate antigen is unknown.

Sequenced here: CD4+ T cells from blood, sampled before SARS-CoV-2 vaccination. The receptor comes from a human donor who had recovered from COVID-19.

The CDR3 coding sequence is TGTGCCAGCAGCCTCACAGAGCAAGATACGCAGTATTTT. The encoded protein is CASSLTEQDTQYF. The chain carries TRBV7-3 and TRBJ2-3; D not certain. V lost 5 bases and J lost 5, with 11 bases in between. This CDR3 region has 13 residues. The germline V gene encodes CDR1 SGHTA and CDR2 FQGTGA.